These 22 T cell receptor beta chains were sequenced from one sample in a study of Ad26.COV2.S vaccination and SARS-CoV-2 variants. The data were produced by immunoSEQ multiplex PCR, yet TCRdb's version contains in-frame clones alone and is incomplete. The table includes fewer than 500,000 clones, 90% detected once. The treatment is: approximately 18 received Ad26.COV2.S at low or high dose, single or two shots; several received placebo; per-sample allocation not given. Collection of the samples took place on day 63 after the first injection of vaccine or placebo. Sample: peripheral blood, taken in a trial of Ad26.COV2.S vaccine versus placebo. The receptors originated from a person aged 18-60 years who received the Ad26.COV2.S COVID-19 vaccine or a placebo.

The rearrangement joins TRBV6-5 to TRBJ1-2, with D unclear. The V end was cut by 6 bases, the J end by 2 bases, with 10 bases between. The CDR3 is 13 amino acids. Germline CDR1 and CDR2: MNHEY and SVGAGI. As DNA, the CDR3 is TGTGCCAGCAGGCCTAACAACAACTATGGCTACACCTTC. Its translation: CASRPNNNYGYTF.

The V and J genes are TRBV6-5 and TRBJ2-1, with D possibly called TRBD1 or TRBD2 (6 bases each). V was trimmed by 9 bases and J by 5 bases, leaving 17 bases between them. Germline-derived CDR1 and CDR2 are MNHEY and SVGAGI. This CDR3 spans 14 amino acids. CDR3 nucleotide sequence: TGTGCCAGTACACAGGGACTCTCAAACAATGAGCAGTTCTTC. Residues: CASTQGLSNNEQFF.

This clone has just one count. The rearrangement links TRBV6-5 to TRBJ1-5; TRBD1 agrees at 7 bases. Germline values: CDR1 MNHEY, CDR2 SVGAGI. The CDR3 is made up of 14 amino acids. Losses at the gene ends were 5 bases for V and 3 bases for J; bases not matched to a gene: 4. In nucleotides, the CDR3 is TGTGCCAGCAGTCCGGGACAGTACAATCAGCCCCAGCATTTT. Residues: CASSPGQYNQPQHF.

This clone has only one observation. The chain combines TRBV5-1 with TRBJ2-1; 16 bases fit TRBD2. The CDR3 is made up of 18 amino acids. CDR1 is SGHRS, CDR2 YFSETQ, per germline. V was pared by 5 bases and J by 8 bases, with 13 bases of the junction left unmatched. CDR3: CASSPGLAGGPFFYEQFF. In DNA form, the CDR3 reads TGCGCCAGCAGTCCGGGACTAGCGGGAGGGCCCTTCTTTTATGAGCAGTTCTTC.

The table lists this clone with a count of one. The rearrangement uses TRBV30 and TRBJ2-3; 15 nucleotides match TRBD2. Germline loops: CDR1 GTSNPN, CDR2 SVGIG (reference sequence). The length of the CDR3 is 16 residues. V lost 2 bases and J lost 7; bases outside the gene matches: 7. The CDR3 DNA reads as TGTGCCTGGAGTAGAGGACTAGCGGGAGGGGAAAATACGCAGTATTTT. Amino acid sequence: CAWSRGLAGGENTQYF.

The genes are TRBV4-1 and TRBJ1-3; D call uncertain. Per germline, CDR1 MGHRA and CDR2 YSYEKL. The length of the CDR3 is 14 residues. V was cut by 4 bases and J by 1 base, with 8 bases left in between. CDR3 coding DNA: TGCGCCAGCAGCCTACCGGGATCTGGAAACACCATATATTTT. Encoded protein: CASSLPGSGNTIYF.

The chain links TRBV5-1 to TRBJ2-3; D is ambiguous. V lost 3 bases to trimming and J lost 6 bases, with 8 bases between them. Germline V gene data show CDR1 as SGHRS and CDR2 as YFSETQ. The CDR3 spans 12 residues. CDR3 nucleotides: TGCGCCAGCAGCTATTCCTCCGATACGCAGTATTTT. It specifies CASSYSSDTQYF.

The chain links TRBV6-2 or TRBV6-3 to TRBJ1-1; D is unclear. The V end was cut by 2 bases, the J end by 5 bases, with 12 bases between. The CDR3 is made up of 14 amino acids. Germline V gives CDR1 MNHEY, CDR2 SVGEGT. The CDR3 spells CASSYGGVWTEAFF. DNA of the CDR3: TGTGCCAGCAGTTACGGTGGGGTTTGGACTGAAGCTTTCTTT.

The gene calls are TRBV12-3 or TRBV12-4 and TRBJ2-1; D is perhaps TRBD1 or TRBD2 (5 bases each). The length of the CDR3 is 12 residues. V gave up 8 bases and J gave up 8 bases, with 13 bases separating them. CDR3 sequence (DNA): TGTGCCAGCTCAGGGTTCGGGGATGAGCAGTTCTTC. This translates into CASSGFGDEQFF.

This clone appeared once. Additional DNA sequences in this sample encode the identical CDR3. J is TRBJ2-7 and V is TRBV12-3 or TRBV12-4; no reliable D call. The CDR3 contains 12 residues. V shed 2 bases and J shed 4 bases, with 6 bases lying between them. This CDR3 is CASSLSGYEQYF. The CDR3 DNA sequence: TGTGCCAGCAGTTTAAGTGGTTACGAGCAGTACTTC.

This sequence joins TRBV28 and TRBJ2-1; 13 nucleotides agree with TRBD2. Germline lookup yields CDR1 MDHEN and CDR2 SYDVKM. V was pared by 2 bases and J by 7 bases, with 2 bases of the junction left unmatched. The CDR3 loop spans 15 amino acids. The CDR3 region has the DNA TGTGCCAGCAGTTTAGTGGGACTAGCGGGAAATGAGCAGTTCTTC. This translates into CASSLVGLAGNEQFF.

The chain joins TRBV6-5 to TRBJ2-2; 9 bases line up with TRBD2. This CDR3 is 16 amino acids long. Germline CDR1 MNHEY, CDR2 SVGAGI. V gave up 0 bases and J gave up 6 bases; unmatched junction bases: 5. This CDR3 is CASSYSSGRIAGELFF. As DNA, the CDR3 is TGTGCCAGCAGTTACTCTAGCGGGAGAATTGCCGGGGAGCTGTTTTTT.

This clone was seen just once. The chain joins TRBV3-1 (or the pseudogene TRBV3-2) to TRBJ1-5; D uncertain. Germline CDR1 LGHDT, CDR2 YNNKEL (reference sequence). Trimming shortened V by 0 bases and J by 3 bases, and 9 bases separated the two germline ends. The CDR3 loop spans 15 amino acids. CDR3 loop: CASSQETGPNQPQHF. The CDR3 coding sequence is TGTGCCAGCAGCCAAGAAACGGGCCCCAATCAGCCCCAGCATTTT.

The gene calls are TRBV6-1 and TRBJ2-7; D gene ambiguous. Between the trimmed V and J ends, which lost 0 bases and 3 bases, there was a span of 6 bases. The germline CDR1 and CDR2 sequences are MNHNS and SASEGT. The CDR3 length is 13 residues. The CDR3 DNA is TGTGCCAGCAGTGAAGCTCAACACTACGAGCAGTACTTC. Amino acid sequence: CASSEAQHYEQYF.

The J gene is TRBJ2-3, the V gene TRBV5-3, with 11 bases fitting TRBD2. TRBV5-3 is an ORF; its function is uncertain. J was trimmed by 10 bases and V by 3 bases; bases with no gene match: 16. CDR3 length equals 17 residues. CDR3 residues: CARSSFIAGGPIVSQYF. Written as DNA, the CDR3 is TGTGCCAGAAGCTCCTTCATAGCGGGAGGGCCGATAGTCTCGCAGTATTTT.

CDR3 nucleotides: TGTGCCAGTCCCCCCCGGCTAGCGGGAGTGAAAGATACGCAGTATTTT. It is translated as CASPPRLAGVKDTQYF. V usage is TRBV28 and J usage is TRBJ2-3; 10 nucleotides align to TRBD2. CDR3 length: 16 amino acids. Germline V gene sequence: CDR1 MDHEN, CDR2 SYDVKM. V shed 9 bases, J shed 5 bases, and the junction held 14 bases outside the gene matches.

This clone was counted once. This chain uses TRBV19 with TRBJ1-1; 8 nucleotides line up with TRBD1. The germline V gene encodes CDR1 LNHDA and CDR2 SQIVND (reference sequence). V was pared by 5 bases and J by 1 base, with 6 bases of the junction left unmatched. CDR3 length: 15 residues. CDR3 region: CASSAVTGGNTEAFF. Written as DNA, the CDR3 is TGTGCCAGTAGTGCCGTAACAGGGGGGAACACTGAAGCTTTCTTT.

The rearrangement joins TRBV10-3 to TRBJ2-5, with 10 bases lining up with TRBD2. Germline loops: CDR1 ENHRY, CDR2 SYGVKD. This CDR3 spans 16 amino acids. J gave up 5 bases and V 5 bases, and 11 bases lay outside the gene matches. DNA of the CDR3: TGTGCCATCAGTCCCGCCCCTAGCGGGAGTCGGGAGACCCAGTACTTC. Its protein product is CAISPAPSGSRETQYF.

The chain uses TRBV19 and TRBJ1-2; TRBD1 matches at 8 bases. The CDR3 consists of 14 residues. V was clipped by 5 bases and J by 3 bases; unmatched bases: 5. The germline gives CDR1 LNHDA, CDR2 SQIVND (reference sequence). The CDR3 spells CASSGQGVYYGYTF. CDR3 bases: TGTGCCAGTAGTGGACAGGGCGTTTACTATGGCTACACCTTC.

The chain is built from TRBV3-1 (or the pseudogene TRBV3-2) and TRBJ2-1; unclear D gene. Germline V CDR1 and CDR2: LGHDT, YNNKEL (reference sequence). CDR3 length: 15 residues. V lost 0 bases and J lost 6, with 12 bases in between. The CDR3 region has the DNA TGTGCCAGCAGCCAAGACCCCGCTAGTAGCAATGAGCAGTTCTTC. This codes for CASSQDPASSNEQFF.

The rearrangement uses TRBV11-2 and TRBJ1-2; D remains ambiguous. The CDR3 runs 12 residues. Germline CDR1 is SGHAT and CDR2 is FQNNGV. V was pared by 6 bases and J by 2 bases, with 7 bases between. CDR3 DNA sequence: TGTGCCAGCAGTCAGCTGAACTATGGCTACACCTTC. Its protein is CASSQLNYGYTF.

The rearrangement joins TRBV28 to TRBJ2-7; 9 nucleotides line up with TRBD1. The V segment lost 4 bases and the J segment 4 bases; nucleotides outside the gene matches: 8. The CDR3 is 15 amino acids. The germline CDR1 and CDR2 sequences are MDHEN and SYDVKM. CDR3 nucleotide sequence: TGTGCCAGCAGTTCACCCGGGACAGGGAATTACGAGCAGTACTTC. It is translated as CASSSPGTGNYEQYF. The whole variable domain, remainder taken from reference TRBV28 and TRBJ2-7, is DVKVTQSSRYLVKRTGEKVFLECVQDMDHENMFWYRQDPGLGLRLIYFSYDVKMKEKGDIPEGYSVSREKKERFSLILESASTNQTSMYLCASSSPGTGNYEQYFGPGTRLTVT.